A single sample is the source of the 25 T cell receptor beta chains below, sequenced in a study of blood T cell repertoires in COVID-19. Profiling relied on immunoSEQ multiplex PCR, and the TCRdb table lists in-frame clones only, not all of them. The table records about 19,000 clones, roughly 93% of them present only once. The sequencing input was peripheral blood. Receptor source: a human donor in a cohort sampled during active COVID-19.

The chain has TRBV6-5 and TRBJ2-1, with 9 bases matching TRBD1. This CDR3 is built from 15 residues. Germline CDR1 and CDR2: MNHEY and SVGAGI. With V trimmed by 7 bases and J by 8 bases, 12 bases remained unmatched. CDR3 sequence (DNA): TGTGCCAGCATCACACAGGGGGCGCGGGTGGATGAGCAGTTCTTC. Its translation is CASITQGARVDEQFF.

The chain uses TRBV11-3 and TRBJ2-1; 12 bases agree with TRBD2. The CDR3 has 15 residues. The ends lost 5 bases at V and 9 bases at J; junction bases unmatched: 8. CDR1 and CDR2 from the germline V gene are SGHNT and YENEEA. DNA for the CDR3: TGTGCCAGCAGCCCCCGACTAGCGGGAGTGACTGAGCAGTTCTTC. Translation: CASSPRLAGVTEQFF. The whole variable domain, filled in from reference TRBV11-3 and TRBJ2-1, reads EAGVVQSPRYKIIEKKQPVAFWCNPISGHNTLYWYLQNLGQGPELLIRYENEEAVDDSQLPKDRFSAERLKGVDSTLKIQPAELGDSAVYLCASSPRLAGVTEQFFGPGTRLTVL.

Points on this clone: A read error may account for a junction end that differs from germline. The chain has TRBV3-1 (or the pseudogene TRBV3-2) and TRBJ2-1; 12 nucleotides align to TRBD2. The CDR3 runs to 14 residues. Germline CDR1 LGHDT, CDR2 YNNKEL (reference sequence). Written as DNA, the CDR3 is TGTGCCAGCAGCCAAGGGCTAGCGGGGGGGCCATGGGTCTTC. Protein sequence: CASSQGLAGGPWVF.

This chain connects TRBV6-2 or TRBV6-3 to TRBJ1-5; the D gene is possibly TRBD1 (6 bases). Germline CDR1 MNHEY, CDR2 SVGEGT. V lost 0 bases to trimming and J lost 8 bases, with 14 bases between them. The CDR3 is made up of 15 amino acids. CDR3 amino acids: CASSYSSRGQEPQHF. As DNA, the CDR3 is TGTGCCAGCAGTTACTCTTCCAGGGGTCAGGAGCCCCAGCATTTT.

This chain connects TRBV6-5 to TRBJ2-5; 7 bases line up with TRBD2. Germline V gene sequence: CDR1 MNHEY, CDR2 SVGAGI. The V segment lost 9 bases and the J segment 4 bases; nucleotides outside the gene matches: 8. This CDR3 contains 13 residues. CDR3 sequence: CASSSGLRETQYF. For the CDR3, the DNA is TGTGCCAGTTCTAGCGGTTTGAGAGAGACCCAGTACTTC.

The gene calls are TRBV27 and TRBJ1-1; D is perhaps TRBD1 (6 bases). Germline CDR1 reads MNHEY; CDR2 reads SMNVEV (reference sequence). The CDR3 runs 13 residues. The V gene lost 4 bases and the J gene lost 4 bases, with 10 bases spanning the gap. DNA for the CDR3: TGTGCCAGCAGTTCCACAGGGAGCACTGAAGCTTTCTTT. Protein product: CASSSTGSTEAFF.

The rearrangement links TRBV6-2 or TRBV6-3 to TRBJ1-1; D remains unclear. In germline, CDR1 is MNHEY, CDR2 SVGEGT. The CDR3 has 16 residues. V was cut by 6 bases and J by 0 bases, with 17 bases left in between. The CDR3 loop is CASRYGRSSLNTEAFF. The CDR3 DNA reads as TGTGCCAGCAGATACGGGAGATCCTCGCTGAACACTGAAGCTTTCTTT.

In its sample, this clone was seen a few times. The chain couples TRBV28 to TRBJ2-7, with D possibly matching TRBD1 (6 bases). The CDR3 totals 14 residues. The V end was cut by 7 bases, the J end by 0 bases, with 13 bases between. Germline V CDR1 and CDR2: MDHEN, SYDVKM. DNA of the CDR3: TGTGCCAGCATACCAGGGGTAGGCTCCTACGAGCAGTACTTC. Protein: CASIPGVGSYEQYF.

The chain links TRBV5-1 to TRBJ1-2; 7 bases match TRBD1. CDR1 is SGHRS, CDR2 YFSETQ, per germline. J was trimmed by 3 bases and V by 4 bases; bases with no gene match: 9. This CDR3 has 15 amino acids. Here the CDR3 reads CASSRTGTVDYGYTF. CDR3 in DNA: TGCGCCAGCAGCCGCACCGGGACAGTAGACTATGGCTACACCTTC.

The rearrangement links TRBV5-5 to TRBJ2-1; no clear D gene. Germline assignment: CDR1 SGHKS and CDR2 YYEKEE (reference sequence). This CDR3 has 14 residues. Trimming took 2 bases from V and 0 from J, leaving 6 bases between them. The CDR3 nucleotides read TGTGCCAGCAGCTTCCGGAGCTCCTACAATGAGCAGTTCTTC. Amino acids: CASSFRSSYNEQFF.

This clone was seen only once. V gene TRBV7-9 combines with J gene TRBJ2-3; 7 nucleotides line up with TRBD1. CDR3 length: 17 residues. V was pared by 4 bases and J by 5 bases, with 15 bases of the junction left unmatched. Germline values: CDR1 SEHNR, CDR2 FQNEAQ (reference sequence). The CDR3 sequence is CASSSTTRQGGGDTQYF. CDR3 coding DNA: TGTGCCAGCAGCTCAACTACCCGACAGGGTGGAGGAGATACGCAGTATTTT.

The chain joins TRBV10-3 to TRBJ2-3, with D tentatively TRBD1 (6 bases). Looked up from germline, CDR1 is ENHRY and CDR2 is SYGVKD. This CDR3 has 14 amino acids. V was trimmed by 7 bases and J by 5 bases, leaving 16 bases between them. The CDR3 DNA follows: TGTGCCATCACCACAGGGACCTCAGGAGATACGCAGTATTTT. Amino acid sequence: CAITTGTSGDTQYF.

The rearrangement uses TRBV6-1 and TRBJ1-3, with TRBD1 matching over 10 bases. Trimming cost V 0 bases and J 2 bases; bases outside gene matches: 4. The length of the CDR3 is 17 residues. The germline V gene encodes CDR1 MNHNS and CDR2 SASEGT. The CDR3 DNA reads as TGTGCCAGCAGTGAAGCGCTAGGGACAGGGGCTGGAAACACCATATATTTT. Protein product: CASSEALGTGAGNTIYF.

This clone was seen only a few times. The chain joins TRBV7-2 to TRBJ2-3, with 10 bases lining up with TRBD2. The V segment lost 1 base and the J segment 3 bases; nucleotides outside the gene matches: 10. Germline V gene sequence: CDR1 SGHTA, CDR2 FQGNSA. CDR3 length equals 18 residues. CDR3 region: CASSLGNSGRTWTDTQYF. The CDR3, as DNA: TGTGCCAGCAGCTTAGGTAATAGCGGGAGGACGTGGACAGATACGCAGTATTTT.

The chain employs TRBV9 and TRBJ2-5, with 10 bases identical to TRBD2. V was pared by 2 bases and J by 5 bases, with 6 bases of the junction left unmatched. Germline assignment: CDR1 SGDLS and CDR2 YYNGEE. The CDR3 sequence is 15 residues long. DNA of the CDR3: TGTGCCAGCAGCGTCAGCGGGAGGGCCGCCGAGACCCAGTACTTC. It is translated as CASSVSGRAAETQYF.

V is TRBV7-9 and J is TRBJ2-5, with 12 bases fitting TRBD2. Germline values: CDR1 SEHNR, CDR2 FQNEAQ (reference sequence). V was pared by 4 bases and J by 5 bases, with 14 bases of the junction left unmatched. The CDR3 has 18 residues. CDR3 sequence (DNA): TGTGCCAGCAGCTCCAGGGTCTCTAGCGGGGGGGCCGGCGAGACCCAGTACTTC. Its translation: CASSSRVSSGGAGETQYF.

The chain links TRBV19 to TRBJ2-1, with D maybe TRBD2 (5 bases). The CDR3 length is 14 residues. In germline, CDR1 is LNHDA, CDR2 SQIVND (reference sequence). V was pared by 4 bases and J by 9 bases, with 16 bases between. CDR3 protein: CASSSSPGRAEQFF. For the CDR3, the DNA is TGTGCCAGTAGTAGCTCGCCTGGGCGGGCTGAGCAGTTCTTC.

The chain employs TRBV5-1 and TRBJ1-4, with TRBD1 matching 10 bases. Germline CDR1 is SGHRS and CDR2 is YFSETQ. V lost 0 bases to trimming and J lost 5 bases; unmatched junction nucleotides: 10. CDR3 size: 18 residues. In nucleotides, the CDR3 is TGCGCCAGCAGCTTGGTCGGGACAGGGGAGTTCTTAAATGAAAAACTGTTTTTT. It translates to CASSLVGTGEFLNEKLFF.

J is TRBJ2-3 and V is TRBV28, with TRBD1 identical over 8 bases. This CDR3 is 14 amino acids long. Trimming cost V 8 bases and J 0 bases; bases outside gene matches: 4. Looked up from germline, CDR1 is MDHEN and CDR2 is SYDVKM. The chain's CDR3 is CASLQGGSTDTQYF. The CDR3 DNA reads TGTGCCAGCCTACAGGGGGGAAGCACAGATACGCAGTATTTT.

V gene TRBV19 combines with J gene TRBJ1-3; the D is unclear. V lost 8 bases, J lost 2 bases, and 19 bases lay in between. Germline assignment: CDR1 LNHDA and CDR2 SQIVND (reference sequence). The CDR3 has 16 residues. Here the CDR3 DNA reads TGTGCCAGTCTGGGTGCCCGGGGATACACTGGAAACACCATATATTTT. Residues: CASLGARGYTGNTIYF.

The J gene is TRBJ1-2, the V gene TRBV30; no firm D call. CDR1 and CDR2 (germline): GTSNPN, SVGIG (reference sequence). V lost 0 bases and J 3 bases, leaving 5 bases between the germline ends. This CDR3 has 12 residues. The CDR3 nucleotides are TGTGCCTGGAGTGTACACCACTATGGCTACACCTTC. Protein sequence: CAWSVHHYGYTF. The whole variable domain, remainder taken from reference TRBV30 and TRBJ1-2, is SQTIHQWPATLVQPVGSPLSLECTVEGTSNPNLYWYRQAAGRGLQLLFYSVGIGQISSEVPQNLSASRPQDRQFILSSKKLLLSDSGFYLCAWSVHHYGYTFGSGTRLTVV.

V and J are TRBV4-2 and TRBJ2-6, with 8 positions matching TRBD2. The V gene end was trimmed by 1 base and the J gene end by 1 base; junction bases not matched to a gene: 6. Germline loops: CDR1 LGHNA, CDR2 YNFKEQ. The CDR3 is 18 residues long. As DNA, the CDR3 is TGTGCCAGCAGCCAAGCGGGAAGCGGGGGTTCTGGGGCCAACGTCCTGACTTTC. Translating gives CASSQAGSGGSGANVLTF.

This chain joins TRBV9 and TRBJ1-6; a possible D gene is TRBD1 (6 bases). Trimming removed 4 bases from V and 9 bases from J, with 8 bases in between. The CDR3 is 12 amino acids. The germline V gene encodes CDR1 SGDLS and CDR2 YYNGEE. CDR3 DNA: TGTGCCAGCAGCCAGGGGACTTCACCCCTCCACTTT. Encoded protein: CASSQGTSPLHF.

The chain couples TRBV9 to TRBJ2-2; TRBD1 matches 9 bases. Germline V CDR1 and CDR2: SGDLS, YYNGEE. Trimming at V came to 1 base and at J to 3 bases, leaving 7 bases not matched to a gene. The CDR3 extends over 17 amino acids. The CDR3 DNA follows: TGTGCCAGCAGCGTACGAACAGGGGGCATGGACACCGGGGAGCTGTTTTTT. Protein product: CASSVRTGGMDTGELFF.

The chain is built from TRBV10-3 and TRBJ2-3, with 8 bases matching TRBD2. The CDR3 covers 17 residues. After removal of 4 bases from V and 0 bases from J, the junction contained 9 bases not matched to a gene. Germline CDR1 is ENHRY and CDR2 is SYGVKD. CDR3 amino acids: CAISVRGGTGSTDTQYF. CDR3 in DNA: TGTGCCATCAGTGTTCGGGGGGGCACAGGTAGCACAGATACGCAGTATTTT.